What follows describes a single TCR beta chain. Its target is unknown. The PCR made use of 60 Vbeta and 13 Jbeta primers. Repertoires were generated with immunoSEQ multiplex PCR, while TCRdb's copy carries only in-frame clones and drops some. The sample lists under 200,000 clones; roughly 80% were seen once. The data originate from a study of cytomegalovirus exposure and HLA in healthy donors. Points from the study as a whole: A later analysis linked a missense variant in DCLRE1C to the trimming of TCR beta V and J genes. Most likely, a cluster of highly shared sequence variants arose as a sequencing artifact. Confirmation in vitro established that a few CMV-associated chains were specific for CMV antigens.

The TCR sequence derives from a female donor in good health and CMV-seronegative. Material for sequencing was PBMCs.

CDR3 sequence: CASRHGSTEAFF. The CDR3 DNA reads as TGTGCCAGCAGGCACGGTTCCACTGAAGCTTTCTTT. The J gene is TRBJ1-1, the V gene TRBV27, with no clear D. V was trimmed by 6 bases and J by 4 bases, leaving 9 bases between them. CDR3 length: 12 residues. Looked up from germline, CDR1 is MNHEY and CDR2 is SMNVEV (reference sequence).